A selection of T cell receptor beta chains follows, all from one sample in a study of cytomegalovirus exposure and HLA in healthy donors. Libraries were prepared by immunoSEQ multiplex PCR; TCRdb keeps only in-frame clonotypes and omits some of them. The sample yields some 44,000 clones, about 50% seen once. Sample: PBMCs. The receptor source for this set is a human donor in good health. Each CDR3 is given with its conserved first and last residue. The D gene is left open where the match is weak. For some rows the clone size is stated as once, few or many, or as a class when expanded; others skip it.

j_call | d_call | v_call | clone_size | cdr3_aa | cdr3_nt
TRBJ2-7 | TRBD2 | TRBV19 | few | CASSTRTSGGVEQYF | TGTGCCAGTAGTACTCGGACTAGCGGAGGGGTCGAGCAGTACTTC
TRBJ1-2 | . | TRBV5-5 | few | CASSLSAGHVF | TGTGCCAGCAGCTTGTCGGCAGGTCACGTCTTC
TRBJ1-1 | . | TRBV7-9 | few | CASSFQGSEGVKAFF | TGTGCCAGCAGCTTCCAGGGCTCAGAGGGGGTTAAAGCTTTCTTT
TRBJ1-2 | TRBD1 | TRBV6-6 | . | CASSIRDRGQDGYTF | TGTGCCAGCAGTATCCGGGACAGGGGCCAGGATGGCTACACCTTC
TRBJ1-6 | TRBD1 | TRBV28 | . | CASKRTGDNSPLHF | TGTGCCAGCAAAAGGACAGGCGATAATTCACCCCTCCACTTT
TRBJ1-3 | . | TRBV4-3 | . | CASSQAFYVGNTIYF | TGCGCCAGCAGCCAAGCGTTTTATGTGGGAAACACCATATATTTT
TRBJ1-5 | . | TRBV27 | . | CASSFKGDRNQPQHF | TGTGCCAGCAGTTTCAAAGGGGATCGAAATCAGCCCCAGCATTTT
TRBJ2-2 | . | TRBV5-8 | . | CASSFRGGELFF | TGTGCCAGCAGCTTCCGGGGTGGAGAGCTGTTTTTT
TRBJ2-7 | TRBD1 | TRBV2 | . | CASTVTGGSYEQYF | TGTGCCAGCACCGTGACAGGGGGCTCGTACGAGCAGTACTTC
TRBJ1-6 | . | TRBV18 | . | CASSPMSSYNSPLHF | TGTGCCAGCTCGCCCATGAGCTCCTATAATTCACCCCTCCACTTT
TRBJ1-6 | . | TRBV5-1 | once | CASSPDMVHSPLHF | TGCGCCAGCAGCCCCGACATGGTTCATTCACCCCTCCACTTT
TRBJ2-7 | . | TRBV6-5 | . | CASTRGGEQYF | TGTGCCAGCACACGAGGCGGCGAGCAGTACTTC
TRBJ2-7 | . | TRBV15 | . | CATSREGRGSVYEQYF | TGTGCCACCAGCAGAGAGGGCAGGGGTAGTGTCTACGAGCAGTACTTC
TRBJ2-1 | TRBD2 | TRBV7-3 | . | CASSKTSGDYNEQFF | TGTGCCAGCAGCAAGACTAGCGGGGACTACAATGAGCAGTTCTTC
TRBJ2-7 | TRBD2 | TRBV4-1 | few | CASSLKREASYEQYF | TGCGCCAGCAGCTTAAAGCGGGAGGCCTCCTACGAGCAGTACTTC
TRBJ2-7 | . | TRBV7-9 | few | CASSLSASSSYEQYF | TGTGCCAGCAGCTTAAGCGCCAGCAGCTCCTACGAGCAGTACTTC
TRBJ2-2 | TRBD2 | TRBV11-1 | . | CASSLPKAGLAGSGELFF | TGTGCCAGCAGCTTACCCAAAGCAGGACTAGCTGGCTCCGGGGAGCTGTTTTTT
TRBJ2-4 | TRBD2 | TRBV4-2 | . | CASSQVSGGASKNIQYF | TGTGCCAGCAGCCAAGTAAGCGGGGGGGCTTCCAAAAACATTCAGTACTTC
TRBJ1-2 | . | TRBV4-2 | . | CASSQDLAGAIDYGYTF | TGTGCCAGCAGCCAAGATTTAGCGGGGGCGATTGACTATGGCTACACCTTC
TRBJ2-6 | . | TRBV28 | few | CASREGQAASGANVLTF | TGTGCCAGCAGGGAGGGGCAGGCTGCCTCTGGGGCCAACGTCCTGACTTTC
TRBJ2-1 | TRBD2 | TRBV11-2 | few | CASSLGLDSSYNEQFF | TGTGCCAGCAGCCTGGGACTAGATAGCTCCTACAATGAGCAGTTCTTC
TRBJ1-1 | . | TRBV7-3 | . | CASSFGRDTEAFF | TGTGCCAGCAGCTTCGGGCGGGACACTGAAGCTTTCTTT
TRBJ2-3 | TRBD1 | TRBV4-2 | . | CASSAQQGDGTDTQYF | TGTGCCAGCAGCGCCCAACAGGGGGATGGCACAGATACGCAGTATTTT
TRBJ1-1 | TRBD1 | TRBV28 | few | CASSLRQGGGNTEAFF | TGTGCCAGCAGTTTAAGGCAGGGGGGAGGTAACACTGAAGCTTTCTTT